These T cell receptor beta chains were read from a single sample in a study of early T cells in non-severe SARS-CoV-2 infection. Via MiXCR, TCRdb re-called the 5' RACE reads, giving one row per CDR3 protein. The table records around 82,000 distinct CDR3 sequences, 10% to 12% of them present only once. What was sequenced was whole blood. The receptors shown here come from an adult who was a healthcare worker with PCR-confirmed SARS-CoV-2 infection or an uninfected control (not recorded which). CDR3s include the opening cysteine and the closing phenylalanine or tryptophan. A D gene is named only where the DNA matches it firmly. Expanded clones are given a class, and other clones once, few, many or no size at all.

V	size	D	J	CDR3	DNA
TRBV4-2	.	.	TRBJ2-7	CASSLGWGSVEQYF	TGTGCCAGCAGCCTAGGGTGGGGGTCGGTAGAGCAGTACTTC
TRBV6-6	many	TRBD1	TRBJ1-2	CASSYLARGQDGYTF	TGTGCCAGCAGTTACCTTGCCAGGGGGCAGGATGGCTACACCTTC
TRBV21-1	.	.	TRBJ1-4	CASTKGRTNEKLFF	TGTGCCAGCACCAAAGGAAGAACTAATGAAAAACTGTTTTTT
TRBV12-3/TRBV12-4	many	TRBD1	TRBJ1-5	CASSLYRGAFNQPQHF	TGTGCCAGCAGTTTGTACAGGGGGGCTTTCAATCAGCCCCAGCATTTT
TRBV11-2	many	.	TRBJ2-1	CASSAGTLLSYNEQFF	TGTGCCAGCAGCGCCGGGACATTGCTTTCCTACAATGAGCAGTTCTTC
TRBV7-8	many	.	TRBJ1-5	CASSLVLGGRGQPQHF	TGTGCCAGCAGCTTAGTATTAGGAGGGCGCGGTCAGCCCCAGCATTTT
TRBV3-1	.	TRBD1	TRBJ1-1	CASNQAGTENTEAFF	TGTGCCAGCAACCAAGCCGGGACAGAGAACACTGAAGCTTTCTTT
TRBV7-9	.	TRBD2	TRBJ2-5	CASSLGTTSGGYQETQYF	TGTGCCAGCAGCTTAGGAACGACTAGCGGGGGGTATCAAGAGACCCAGTACTTC
TRBV18	many	.	TRBJ1-2	CASSPRPGLNYGYTF	TGTGCCAGCTCACCACGTCCAGGGCTTAACTATGGCTACACCTTC
TRBV6-2/TRBV6-3	.	.	TRBJ2-2	CASSILTGSGELFF	TGTGCCAGCAGCATACTGACAGGTTCCGGGGAGCTGTTTTTT
TRBV29-1	many	.	TRBJ1-1	CSASEPNTEAFF	TGCAGCGCCTCCGAGCCGAACACTGAAGCTTTCTTT
TRBV14	few	.	TRBJ2-2	CASSQGQNTGELFF	TGTGCCAGCAGCCAAGGACAGAACACCGGGGAGCTGTTTTTT
TRBV3-1	.	TRBD1	TRBJ1-5	CASSQTGGDNQPQHF	TGTGCCAGCAGCCAAACAGGGGGCGACAATCAGCCCCAGCATTTT
TRBV6-5	.	TRBD2	TRBJ2-7	CASSYTTSGHYYEQYF	TGTGCCAGCAGTTACACGACTAGCGGCCATTACTACGAGCAGTACTTC
TRBV11-3	.	.	TRBJ2-5	CASSRTVQETQYF	TGTGCCAGCAGTCGGACGGTACAAGAGACCCAGTACTTC
TRBV7-6	.	.	TRBJ2-3	CASSPRPSTDTQYF	TGTGCCAGCAGCCCCCGGCCTTCCACAGATACGCAGTATTTT
TRBV27	.	TRBD1	TRBJ1-5	CASRTTGGGQPQHF	TGTGCCAGCAGGACGACAGGGGGAGGTCAGCCCCAGCATTTT
TRBV9	.	.	TRBJ2-1	CASSVPTGEGSYNEQFF	TGTGCCAGCAGCGTACCAACAGGGGAGGGCTCCTACAATGAGCAGTTCTTC
TRBV7-7	few	.	TRBJ2-2	CASSLDGGNTGELFF	TGTGCTAGCAGCTTAGATGGGGGTAACACCGGGGAGCTGTTTTTT
TRBV3-1	.	.	TRBJ2-4	CASSQGDGRKNIQYF	TGTGCCAGCAGCCAAGGCGATGGACGGAAAAACATTCAGTACTTC
TRBV5-4	.	.	TRBJ2-7	CASSLEGSSYEQYF	TGTGCCAGCAGCTTGGAGGGGAGCTCCTACGAGCAGTACTTC
TRBV18	many	.	TRBJ2-2	CASSGTTNTGELFF	TGTGCCAGTTCCGGGACAACGAACACCGGGGAGCTGTTTTTT
TRBV7-2	many	TRBD1	TRBJ2-3	CASLGQGISTDTQYF	TGTGCCAGCCTTGGACAGGGTATAAGCACAGATACGCAGTATTTT
TRBV29-1	.	.	TRBJ2-7	CSVEGASTYEQYF	TGCAGCGTTGAAGGCGCCTCCACCTACGAGCAGTACTTC